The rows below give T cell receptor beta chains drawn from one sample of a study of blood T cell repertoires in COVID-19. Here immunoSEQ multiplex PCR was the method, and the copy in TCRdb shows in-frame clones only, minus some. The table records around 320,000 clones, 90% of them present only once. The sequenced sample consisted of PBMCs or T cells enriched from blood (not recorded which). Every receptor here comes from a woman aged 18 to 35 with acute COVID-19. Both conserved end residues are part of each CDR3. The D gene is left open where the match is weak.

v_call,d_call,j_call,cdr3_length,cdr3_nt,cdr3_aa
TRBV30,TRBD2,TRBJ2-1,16,TGTGCCTGGAGTGTCTCGATGACTAGCGATAACAATGAGCAGTTCTTC,CAWSVSMTSDNNEQFF
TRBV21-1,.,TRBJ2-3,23,TGTGCCAGCAGCAAAGCGGAGTCTACTAGTTCCCCCAACTATCCTATTAGCACAGATACGCAGTATTTT,CASSKAESTSSPNYPISTDTQYF
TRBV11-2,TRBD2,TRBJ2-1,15,TGTGCCAGTAACATCCCTAGCGGGGTCTACAATGAGCAGTTCTTC,CASNIPSGVYNEQFF
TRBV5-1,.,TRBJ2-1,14,TGCGCCAGCAGCTTCGGGGACGGGCGGGGTGAGCAGTTCTTC,CASSFGDGRGEQFF
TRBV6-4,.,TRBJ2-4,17,TGTGCCAGCAGTGACAGGGGGGGACTACTAGCCAAAAACATTCAGTACTTC,CASSDRGGLLAKNIQYF
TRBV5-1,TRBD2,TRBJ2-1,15,TGCGCCAGCAGCCCAATACTAGCGGGCTCTAATGAGCAGTTCTTC,CASSPILAGSNEQFF
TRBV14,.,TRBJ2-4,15,TGTGCCAGCAGCCCCCGGGTATCTGGAGGAAACATTCAGTACTTC,CASSPRVSGGNIQYF
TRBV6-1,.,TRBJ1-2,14,TGTGCCAGCAGTGAAAGGACATCGAGGAATGGCTACACCTTC,CASSERTSRNGYTF
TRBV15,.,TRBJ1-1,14,TGTGCCACCAGCAGAGATTCCGGGACACCTGAAGCTTTCTTT,CATSRDSGTPEAFF
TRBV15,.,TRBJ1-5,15,TGTGCCACCAGCAGAGATCAGGGCAACTATCAGCCCCAGCATTTT,CATSRDQGNYQPQHF
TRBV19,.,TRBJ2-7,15,TGTGCCAGTAGTATAAGAGAACAGGGCGCGTACGAGCAGTACTTC,CASSIREQGAYEQYF
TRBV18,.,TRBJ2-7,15,TGTGCCAGCTCACCATTGGAGGCCCACTCCTACGAGCAGTACTTC,CASSPLEAHSYEQYF
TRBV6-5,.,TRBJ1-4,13,TGTGCCACCAGCGATAGGGGAGGTGAAAAACTGTTTTTT,CATSDRGGEKLFF